This entry lists 22 T cell receptor beta chains sequenced from one sample in a study of blood T cell repertoires in COVID-19. Profiled with immunoSEQ multiplex PCR; TCRdb holds only in-frame clones, not every one. The sample lists more than 95,000 clones, 60% to 85% seen once, with about 6.6% in the top ten. The material sequenced was peripheral blood. Receptors originate from a man between 65 and 85 years old with acute or convalescent COVID-19.

The rearrangement uses TRBV5-6 and TRBJ2-7, with a weak D call TRBD1 (6 bases). The CDR3 runs to 15 residues. CDR1 and CDR2 (germline): SGHDT, YYEEEE. Trimming cost V 2 bases and J 2 bases, with 14 bases left between them. CDR3: CASSLKQGGAYEQYF. As DNA, the CDR3 is TGTGCCAGCAGCTTAAAACAGGGCGGCGCCTACGAGCAGTACTTC.

DNA for the CDR3: TGTGCCAGCAGCCCGCCAGGCCTCGCGAGTGAGCAGTACTTC. Translated, it gives CASSPPGLASEQYF. V is TRBV9 and J is TRBJ2-7; D call uncertain. The CDR3 is 14 residues long. Trimming removed 4 bases at V and 7 bases at J, with 18 bases between. Germline V CDR1 and CDR2: SGDLS, YYNGEE.

V is TRBV7-9 and J is TRBJ1-1; perhaps TRBD1 as D (6 bases). V dropped 6 bases and J dropped 8 bases, with 22 bases sitting between them. The CDR3 has 15 residues. Germline CDR1 and CDR2: SEHNR and FQNEAQ (reference sequence). The CDR3, as DNA: TGTGCCAGCAGTTTAACAGGGACCTCCCAGGACGAAGCTTTCTTT. Translating gives CASSLTGTSQDEAFF. Drawing the rest from reference TRBV7-9 and TRBJ1-1, the complete variable domain is DTGVSQNPRHKITKRGQNVTFRCDPISEHNRLYWYRQTLGQGPEFLTYFQNEAQLEKSRLLSDRFSAERPKGSFSTLEIQRTEQGDSAMYLCASSLTGTSQDEAFFGQGTRLTVV.

This rearrangement joins TRBV5-6 to TRBJ2-4; 7 bases fit TRBD2. V lost 3 bases, J lost 2 bases, and 11 bases stayed unmatched. Germline CDR1 SGHDT, CDR2 YYEEEE. The CDR3 covers 17 residues. The chain's CDR3 is CASSSQRGVGTKNIQYF. CDR3 nucleotide sequence: TGTGCCAGCAGCTCACAACGGGGGGTAGGGACCAAAAACATTCAGTACTTC.

This clone has just one count. V and J are TRBV21-1 and TRBJ1-5; TRBD1, the D gene given by the table, was not confirmed from the DNA. TRBV21-1 is a recognized pseudogene. The CDR3 is made up of 14 amino acids. CDR3 in amino acids: CASSKTGDNQPQHF. CDR3 bases: TGTGCCAGCAGCAAGACAGGGGATAATCAGCCCCAGCATTTT.

This rearrangement joins TRBV18 to TRBJ1-5, with D unclear. Germline V CDR1 and CDR2: KGHSH, LQKENI. This CDR3 has 15 residues. V lost 3 bases to trimming and J lost 9 bases, with 18 bases between them. CDR3 sequence reads: CASSPAGPPEGPQHF. The CDR3 DNA reads as TGTGCCAGCTCACCCGCCGGGCCACCTGAGGGGCCCCAGCATTTT.

The genes are TRBV6-5 and TRBJ2-1, with a tentative D call TRBD1 (6 bases). The CDR3 covers 13 residues. CDR1 MNHEY and CDR2 SVGAGI come from the germline V gene. V was clipped by 6 bases and J by 4 bases, with 10 bases between them. The CDR3 DNA reads TGTGCCAGCAGCCGGGACACGTACAATGAGCAGTTCTTC. Its protein product is CASSRDTYNEQFF.

The rearrangement uses TRBV6-5 and TRBJ1-1; unclear D gene. Germline V gene sequence: CDR1 MNHEY, CDR2 SVGAGI. The CDR3 extends over 13 amino acids. Trimming took off 2 bases at V and 1 base at J, with 5 bases between the two ends. CDR3 protein: CASSYRRNTEAFF. CDR3 bases: TGTGCCAGCAGTTACCGCAGGAACACTGAAGCTTTCTTT.

This clone showed up just a few times. V and J are TRBV7-2 and TRBJ1-2, with TRBD1 identical over 10 bases. V trimming: 5 bases; J trimming: 0 bases; junction bases outside the gene matches: 6. Germline lookup yields CDR1 SGHTA and CDR2 FQGNSA. The CDR3 runs to 16 residues. Here the CDR3 reads CASSQGGTGANYGYTF. CDR3 DNA sequence: TGTGCCAGCAGCCAAGGGGGGACAGGGGCTAACTATGGCTACACCTTC.

The chain has TRBV18 and TRBJ2-1; 9 positions match TRBD2. CDR1 is KGHSH and CDR2 is LQKENI in the germline V gene. V was clipped by 0 bases and J by 5 bases; unmatched bases: 2. The CDR3 spans 15 residues. CDR3 DNA: TGTGCCAGCTCACCACCTAGCGGGGGAAACAATGAGCAGTTCTTC. Encoded protein: CASSPPSGGNNEQFF.

The chain uses TRBV6-2 or TRBV6-3 and TRBJ2-7; 11 bases map to TRBD2. The germline CDR1 and CDR2 sequences are MNHEY and SVGEGT. The CDR3 is made up of 15 amino acids. The ends lost 0 bases at V and 2 bases at J; junction bases unmatched: 0. The CDR3 sequence is CASSYSTSGTYEQYF. The CDR3 DNA sequence: TGTGCCAGCAGTTACTCGACTAGCGGGACCTACGAGCAGTACTTC.

The gene calls are TRBV28 and TRBJ2-7, with D possibly matching TRBD2 (6 bases). The V gene lost 7 bases and the J gene lost 1 base, with 17 bases spanning the gap. This CDR3 region has 15 residues. Germline V gives CDR1 MDHEN, CDR2 SYDVKM. This chain's CDR3 is CASTAGGGESYEQYF. The CDR3, as DNA: TGTGCCAGCACCGCCGGAGGAGGGGAATCCTACGAGCAGTACTTC.

V gene TRBV20-1 combines with J gene TRBJ1-1, with D possibly matching TRBD1 (5 bases). The CDR3 spans 13 residues. Trimming pared 3 bases from V and 1 base from J, leaving 9 bases between. Germline assignment: CDR1 DFQATT and CDR2 SNEGSKA (reference sequence). CDR3 region: CSASETANTEAFF. The CDR3 nucleotides are TGCAGTGCTAGTGAGACAGCGAACACTGAAGCTTTCTTT.

The chain uses TRBV9 and TRBJ2-3; the match to TRBD2 covers 8 bases. The CDR3 length is 14 residues. V lost 2 bases, J lost 6 bases, and 5 bases stayed unmatched. CDR1 is SGDLS, CDR2 YYNGEE, per germline. The CDR3 DNA is TGTGCCAGCAGCGTTGCAGCGGGGGAGGATACGCAGTATTTT. It specifies CASSVAAGEDTQYF. The full variable domain, completed using reference TRBV9 and TRBJ2-3, is DSGVTQTPKHLITATGQRVTLRCSPRSGDLSVYWYQQSLDQGLQFLIQYYNGEERAKGNILERFSAQQFPDLHSELNLSSLELGDSALYFCASSVAAGEDTQYFGPGTRLTVL.

This clone was seen a handful of times. V usage is TRBV4-1 and J usage is TRBJ1-6, with 11 bases lining up with TRBD1. J was trimmed by 8 bases and V by 3 bases; bases with no gene match: 9. The CDR3 covers 17 residues. Germline V gene data show CDR1 as MGHRA and CDR2 as YSYEKL. CDR3 region: CASSQGRGTGGYSPLHF. DNA of the CDR3: TGCGCCAGCAGCCAGGGGAGGGGGACAGGGGGTTATTCACCCCTCCACTTT.

The chain recombines TRBV12-3 or TRBV12-4 with TRBJ2-3; 9 positions agree with TRBD2. CDR3 length equals 13 residues. Losses at the gene ends were 5 bases for V and 14 bases for J; bases not matched to a gene: 11. The CDR3 spells CASSLSGTSLMYF. CDR3 in DNA: TGTGCCAGCAGTCTTTCCGGGACTAGCTTGATGTATTTT.

This clone was recorded a few times. V gene TRBV5-6 combines with J gene TRBJ1-2; D uncertain. Germline V lookup: CDR1 SGHDT, CDR2 YYEEEE. The CDR3 length is 13 residues. V was pared by 3 bases and J by 3 bases, with 9 bases between. The CDR3 loop reads CASSSQAHYGYTF. In DNA form, the CDR3 reads TGTGCCAGCAGCTCCCAGGCCCACTATGGCTACACCTTC.

The chain uses TRBV7-6 and TRBJ1-1, with 9 positions matching TRBD1. The germline V gene has CDR1 SGHVS and CDR2 FNYEAQ. V gave up 5 bases and J gave up 0 bases; unmatched junction bases: 7. CDR3 size: 16 residues. DNA for the CDR3: TGTGCCAGCAGCCCTTGGGGACAGGGTATGAACACTGAAGCTTTCTTT. Encoded protein: CASSPWGQGMNTEAFF.

The count of this clone is one. The CDR3 protein is CASRLAAGSGGQTLLNQPQHF. The CDR3 DNA sequence: TGTGCAAGTCGCTTAGCAGCGGGTTCAGGGGGACAGACTCTTTTAAATCAGCCCCAGCATTTT. The V call is TRBV12-2, the J call TRBJ1-5; the D call in the table, TRBD1, was not verified against the DNA. TRBV12-2 is described as a pseudogene. The CDR3 is made up of 21 amino acids.

The V gene is TRBV13, the J gene TRBJ2-3; possibly TRBD2 for D (5 bases). The CDR3 extends over 17 amino acids. In germline, CDR1 is PRHDT, CDR2 FYEKMQ (reference sequence). The germline V and J ends were trimmed by 0 bases and 6 bases, with 19 bases remaining between them. CDR3 DNA: TGTGCCAGCAGCTTAGGCCTCGCCTTAGCGAGAAGGGATACGCAGTATTTT. Its translation: CASSLGLALARRDTQYF.

This rearrangement joins TRBV12-5 to TRBJ1-2, with TRBD1 matching 8 bases. The length of the CDR3 is 15 residues. The V and J ends lost 1 base and 2 bases, in that order; junction bases with no gene match: 3. Germline V CDR1 and CDR2: LGHNT, FRNRAP. Here the CDR3 DNA reads TGTGCTAGTGGTTTGGGCCAGGGGGCGAACTATGGCTACACCTTC. Translating it yields CASGLGQGANYGYTF.

The chain links TRBV27 to TRBJ1-5, with 9 bases that match TRBD1. Unmatched junction bases numbered 2, after V lost 1 base and J lost 4 bases. Germline CDR1 and CDR2: MNHEY and SMNVEV (reference sequence). The CDR3 length is 15 residues. CDR3 in amino acids: CASSLFGTGNQPQHF. The CDR3 bases are TGTGCCAGCAGTTTATTTGGGACAGGGAATCAGCCCCAGCATTTT.